The clone carrying this T cell receptor beta chain was observed many times. What it binds is not known. The protocol attached unique molecular identifiers to individual cDNA molecules. TCRdb re-analysed the 5' RACE reads in MiXCR, keeping a single row per CDR3 protein. The sample lists tens of thousands of distinct CDR3 sequences, roughly 18% seen once, with about 8.4% in the top ten. The sample comes from a study of early T cells in non-severe SARS-CoV-2 infection. Study context: The input, bulk RNA from unsorted whole blood, was sequenced, and chains were unpaired.

Study-wide results and limits: VDJdb matching skewed toward anti-spike CD8 responses, missing private and CD4 specificities.

The V gene lost 2 bases and the J gene lost 5 bases, with 9 bases spanning the gap. The CDR3 contains 13 residues. Germline CDR1 MNHEY, CDR2 SVGEGT. The chain is built from TRBV6-2 or TRBV6-3 and TRBJ2-5; the D is unclear. This receptor was obtained from an adult who was a healthcare worker with PCR-confirmed SARS-CoV-2 infection or an uninfected control (not recorded which). The starting material was whole blood, obtained at baseline. The CDR3 loop reads CASSYLETETQYF. CDR3 sequence (DNA): TGTGCCAGCAGTTACCTCGAGACGGAGACCCAGTACTTC.